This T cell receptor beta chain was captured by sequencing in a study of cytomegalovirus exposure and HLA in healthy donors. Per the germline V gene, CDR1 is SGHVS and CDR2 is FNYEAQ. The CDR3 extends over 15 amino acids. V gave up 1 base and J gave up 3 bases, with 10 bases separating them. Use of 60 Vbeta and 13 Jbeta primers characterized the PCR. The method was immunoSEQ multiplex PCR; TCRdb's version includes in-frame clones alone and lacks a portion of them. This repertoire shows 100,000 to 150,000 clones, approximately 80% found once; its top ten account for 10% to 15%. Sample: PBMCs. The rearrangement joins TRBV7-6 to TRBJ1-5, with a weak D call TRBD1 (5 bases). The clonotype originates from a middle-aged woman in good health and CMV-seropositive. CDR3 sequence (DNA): TGTGCCAGCAGCTTAGACAGGTTCTCCAATCAGCCCCAGCATTTT. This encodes CASSLDRFSNQPQHF.